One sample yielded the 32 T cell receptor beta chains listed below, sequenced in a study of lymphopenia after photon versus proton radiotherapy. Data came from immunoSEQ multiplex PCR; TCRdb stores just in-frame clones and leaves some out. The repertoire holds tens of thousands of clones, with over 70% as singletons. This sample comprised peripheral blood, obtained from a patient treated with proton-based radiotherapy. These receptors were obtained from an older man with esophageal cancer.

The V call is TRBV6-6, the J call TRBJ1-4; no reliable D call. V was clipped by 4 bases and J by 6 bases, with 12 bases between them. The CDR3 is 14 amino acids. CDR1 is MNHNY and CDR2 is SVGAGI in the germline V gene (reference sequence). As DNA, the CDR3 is TGTGCCAGCAGTTCCCCCCCCCTCCATGAAAAACTGTTTTTT. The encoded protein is CASSSPPLHEKLFF.

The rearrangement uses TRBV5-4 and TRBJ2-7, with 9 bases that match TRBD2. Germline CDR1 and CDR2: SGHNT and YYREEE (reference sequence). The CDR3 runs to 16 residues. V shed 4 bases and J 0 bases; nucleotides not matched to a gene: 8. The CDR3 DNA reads TGTGCCAGCAGCCCTGTGGCTAGCGGGACCTCCTACGAGCAGTACTTC. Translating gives CASSPVASGTSYEQYF.

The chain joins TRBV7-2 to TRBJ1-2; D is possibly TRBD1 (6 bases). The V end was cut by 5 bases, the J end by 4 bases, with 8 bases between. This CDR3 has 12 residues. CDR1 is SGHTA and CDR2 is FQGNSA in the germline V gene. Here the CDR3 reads CASSRQAYGYTF. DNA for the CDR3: TGTGCCAGCAGCCGACAGGCCTATGGCTACACCTTC.

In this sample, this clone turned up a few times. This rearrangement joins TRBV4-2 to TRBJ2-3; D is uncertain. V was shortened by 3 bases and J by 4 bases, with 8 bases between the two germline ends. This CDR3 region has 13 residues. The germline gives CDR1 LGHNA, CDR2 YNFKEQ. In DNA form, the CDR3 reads TGTGCCAGCAGCCAGAACAGAGCAGATACGCAGTATTTT. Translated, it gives CASSQNRADTQYF.

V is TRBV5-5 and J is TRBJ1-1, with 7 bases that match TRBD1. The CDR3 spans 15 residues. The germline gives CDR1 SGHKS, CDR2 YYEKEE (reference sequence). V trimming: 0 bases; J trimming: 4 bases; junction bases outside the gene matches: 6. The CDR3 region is CASSLGQGRITEAFF. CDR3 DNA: TGTGCCAGCAGCTTGGGACAGGGAAGGATCACTGAAGCTTTCTTT.

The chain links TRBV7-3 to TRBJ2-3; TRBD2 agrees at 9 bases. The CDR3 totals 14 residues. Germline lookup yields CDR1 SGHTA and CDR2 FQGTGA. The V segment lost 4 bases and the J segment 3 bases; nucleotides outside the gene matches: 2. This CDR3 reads CASSSGLATDTQYF. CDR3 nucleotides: TGTGCCAGCAGCTCAGGACTAGCGACAGATACGCAGTATTTT.

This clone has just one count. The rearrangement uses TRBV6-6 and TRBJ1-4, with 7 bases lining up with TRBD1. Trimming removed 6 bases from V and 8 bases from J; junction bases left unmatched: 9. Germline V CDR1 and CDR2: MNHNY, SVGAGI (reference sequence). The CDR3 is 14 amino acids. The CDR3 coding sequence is TGTGCCAGCAGGACCCGGGACAGAGACGAAAAACTGTTTTTT. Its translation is CASRTRDRDEKLFF.

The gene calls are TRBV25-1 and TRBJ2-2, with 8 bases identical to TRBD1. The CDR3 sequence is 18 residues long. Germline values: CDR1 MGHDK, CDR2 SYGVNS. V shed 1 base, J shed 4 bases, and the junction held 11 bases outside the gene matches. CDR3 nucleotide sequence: TGTGCCAGCAGTGAATGGACAGGGCAGGGATCAATCACCGGGGAGCTGTTTTTT. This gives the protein CASSEWTGQGSITGELFF.

This CDR3 reads CASSLVLGTGSSTDTQYF. As DNA, the CDR3 is TGTGCCAGCAGCTTGGTGTTAGGGACAGGGTCTAGCACAGATACGCAGTATTTT. The chain joins TRBV5-8 to TRBJ2-3; 9 bases are shared with TRBD1. The V gene's germline CDR1 is SGHTS and CDR2 YDEGEE. The CDR3 has 18 amino acids. V dropped 0 bases and J dropped 0; count of bases not matched to a gene: 8.

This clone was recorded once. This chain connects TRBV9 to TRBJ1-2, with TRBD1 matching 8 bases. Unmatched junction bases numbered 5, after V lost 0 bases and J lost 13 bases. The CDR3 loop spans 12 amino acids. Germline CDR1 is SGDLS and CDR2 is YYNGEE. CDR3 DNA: TGTGCCAGCAGCGTAGGGACAGGGCCTATCACCTTC. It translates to CASSVGTGPITF.

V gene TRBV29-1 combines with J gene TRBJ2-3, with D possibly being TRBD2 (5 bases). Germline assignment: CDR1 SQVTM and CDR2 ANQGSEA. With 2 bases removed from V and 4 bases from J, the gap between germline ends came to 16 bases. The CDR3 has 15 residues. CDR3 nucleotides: TGCAGCGTTGAACCCAGACGAGGGTTCTCAGATACGCAGTATTTT. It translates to CSVEPRRGFSDTQYF.

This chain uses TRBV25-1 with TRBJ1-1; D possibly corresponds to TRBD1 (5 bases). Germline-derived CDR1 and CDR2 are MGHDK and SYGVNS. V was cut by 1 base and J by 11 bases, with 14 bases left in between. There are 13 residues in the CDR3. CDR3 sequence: CASSEFNVPGAFF. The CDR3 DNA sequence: TGTGCCAGCAGTGAATTCAACGTCCCAGGGGCTTTCTTT.

CDR3 coding DNA: TGTGCCAGCAGCTTATTTATTAGCGGGTTTCGGGCAGATACGCAGTATTTT. This encodes CASSLFISGFRADTQYF. This sequence joins TRBV7-9 and TRBJ2-3; TRBD2 aligns across 7 bases. Trimming cost V 2 bases and J 4 bases; bases outside gene matches: 12. The germline gives CDR1 SEHNR, CDR2 FQNEAQ (reference sequence). The CDR3 sequence is 17 residues long.

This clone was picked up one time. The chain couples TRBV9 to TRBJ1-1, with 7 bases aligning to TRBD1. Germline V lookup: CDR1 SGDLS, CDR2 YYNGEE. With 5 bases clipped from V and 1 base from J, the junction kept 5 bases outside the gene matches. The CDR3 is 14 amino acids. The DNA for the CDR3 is TGTGCCAGCAGACAGGGGCACTCGAACACTGAAGCTTTCTTT. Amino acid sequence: CASRQGHSNTEAFF. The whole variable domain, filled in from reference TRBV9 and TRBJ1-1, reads DSGVTQTPKHLITATGQRVTLRCSPRSGDLSVYWYQQSLDQGLQFLIQYYNGEERAKGNILERFSAQQFPDLHSELNLSSLELGDSALYFCASRQGHSNTEAFFGQGTRLTVV.

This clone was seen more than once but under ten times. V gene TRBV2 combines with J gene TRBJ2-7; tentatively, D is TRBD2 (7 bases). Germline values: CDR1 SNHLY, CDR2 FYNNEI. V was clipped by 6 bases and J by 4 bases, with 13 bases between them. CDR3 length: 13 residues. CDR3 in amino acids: CASRGGGEYEQYF. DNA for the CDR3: TGTGCCAGCAGGGGAGGGGGGGAGTACGAGCAGTACTTC.

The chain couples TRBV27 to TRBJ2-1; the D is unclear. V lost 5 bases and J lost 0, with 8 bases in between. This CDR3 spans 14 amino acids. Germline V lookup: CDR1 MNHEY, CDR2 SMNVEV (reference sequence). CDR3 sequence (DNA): TGTGCCAGCAGTACCCATCGCTCCTACAATGAGCAGTTCTTC. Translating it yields CASSTHRSYNEQFF.

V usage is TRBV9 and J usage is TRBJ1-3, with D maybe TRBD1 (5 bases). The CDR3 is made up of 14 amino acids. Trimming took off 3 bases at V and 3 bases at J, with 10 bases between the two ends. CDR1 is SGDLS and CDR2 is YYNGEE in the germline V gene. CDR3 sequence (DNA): TGTGCCAGCAGCGAGGGGACGGGTGGAAACACCATATATTTT. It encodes CASSEGTGGNTIYF.

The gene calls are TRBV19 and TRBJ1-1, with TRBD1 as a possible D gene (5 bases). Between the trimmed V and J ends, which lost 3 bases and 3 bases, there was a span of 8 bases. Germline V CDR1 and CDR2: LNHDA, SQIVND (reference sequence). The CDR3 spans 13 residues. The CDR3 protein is CASSMKGDTEAFF. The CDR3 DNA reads TGTGCCAGTAGTATGAAAGGGGACACTGAAGCTTTCTTT.

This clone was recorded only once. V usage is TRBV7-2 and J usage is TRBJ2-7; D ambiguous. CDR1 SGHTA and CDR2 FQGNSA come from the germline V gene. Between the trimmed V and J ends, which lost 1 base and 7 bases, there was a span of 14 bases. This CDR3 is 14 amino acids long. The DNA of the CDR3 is TGTGCCAGCAGCTTAGGGCAGGAGCCTCGGGAGCAGTACTTC. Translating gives CASSLGQEPREQYF.

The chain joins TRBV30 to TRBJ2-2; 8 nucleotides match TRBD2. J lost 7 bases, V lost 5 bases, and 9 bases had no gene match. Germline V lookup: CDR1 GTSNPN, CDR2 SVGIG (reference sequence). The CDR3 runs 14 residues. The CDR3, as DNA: TGTGCCTGGCACCCGGGGGGGGGCTACGGGGAGCTGTTTTTT. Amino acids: CAWHPGGGYGELFF.

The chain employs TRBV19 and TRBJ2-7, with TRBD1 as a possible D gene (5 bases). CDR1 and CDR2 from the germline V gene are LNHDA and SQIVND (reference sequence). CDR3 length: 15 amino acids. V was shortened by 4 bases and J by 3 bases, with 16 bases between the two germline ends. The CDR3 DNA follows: TGTGCCAGTAGTACCCAGGGAAGCCGATTCTACGAGCAGTACTTC. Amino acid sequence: CASSTQGSRFYEQYF.

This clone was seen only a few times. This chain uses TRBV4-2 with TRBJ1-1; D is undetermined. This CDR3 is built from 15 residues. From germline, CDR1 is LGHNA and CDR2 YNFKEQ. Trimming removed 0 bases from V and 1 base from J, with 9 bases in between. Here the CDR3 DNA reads TGTGCCAGCAGCCAAGATCTCTATCCGAACACTGAAGCTTTCTTT. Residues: CASSQDLYPNTEAFF.

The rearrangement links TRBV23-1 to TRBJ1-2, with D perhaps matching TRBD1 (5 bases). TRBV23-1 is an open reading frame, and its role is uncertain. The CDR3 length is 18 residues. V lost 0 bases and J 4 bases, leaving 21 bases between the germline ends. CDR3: CASSQSTHRSLNPYGYTF. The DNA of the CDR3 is TGCGCCAGCAGTCAATCGACCCACAGGAGCCTAAACCCCTATGGCTACACCTTC.

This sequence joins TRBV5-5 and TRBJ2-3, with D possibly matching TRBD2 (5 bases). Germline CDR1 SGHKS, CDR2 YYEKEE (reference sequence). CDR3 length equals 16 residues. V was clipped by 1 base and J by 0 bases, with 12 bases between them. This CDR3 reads CASSLRASSSTDTQYF. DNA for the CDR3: TGTGCCAGCAGCTTGCGGGCTAGCAGTAGCACAGATACGCAGTATTTT. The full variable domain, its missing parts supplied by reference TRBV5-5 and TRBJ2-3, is DAGVTQSPTHLIKTRGQQVTLRCSPISGHKSVSWYQQVLGQGPQFIFQYYEKEERGRGNFPDRFSARQFPNYSSELNVNALLLGDSALYLCASSLRASSSTDTQYFGPGTRLTVL.

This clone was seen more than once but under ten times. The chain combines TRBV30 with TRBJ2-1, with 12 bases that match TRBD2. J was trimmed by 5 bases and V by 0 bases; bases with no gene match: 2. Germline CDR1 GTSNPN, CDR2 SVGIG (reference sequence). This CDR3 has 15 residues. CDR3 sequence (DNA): TGTGCCTGGAGTGTAGGACTAGCGGGACACAATGAGCAGTTCTTC. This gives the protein CAWSVGLAGHNEQFF.

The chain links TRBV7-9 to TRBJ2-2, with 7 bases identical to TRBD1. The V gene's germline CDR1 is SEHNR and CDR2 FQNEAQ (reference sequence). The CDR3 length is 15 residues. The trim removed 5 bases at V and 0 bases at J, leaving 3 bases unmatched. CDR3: CASSGTAPNTGELFF. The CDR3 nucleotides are TGTGCCAGCAGCGGGACAGCCCCGAACACCGGGGAGCTGTTTTTT. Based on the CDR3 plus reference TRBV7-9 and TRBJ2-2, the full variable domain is DTGVSQNPRHKITKRGQNVTFRCDPISEHNRLYWYRQTLGQGPEFLTYFQNEAQLEKSRLLSDRFSAERPKGSFSTLEIQRTEQGDSAMYLCASSGTAPNTGELFFGEGSRLTVL.

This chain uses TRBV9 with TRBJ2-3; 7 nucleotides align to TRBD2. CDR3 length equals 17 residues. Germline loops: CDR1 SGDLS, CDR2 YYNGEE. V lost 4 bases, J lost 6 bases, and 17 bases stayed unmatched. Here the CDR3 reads CASSLPRLAAGRDTQYF. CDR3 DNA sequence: TGTGCCAGCAGCCTCCCCCGACTAGCTGCGGGTCGGGATACGCAGTATTTT.

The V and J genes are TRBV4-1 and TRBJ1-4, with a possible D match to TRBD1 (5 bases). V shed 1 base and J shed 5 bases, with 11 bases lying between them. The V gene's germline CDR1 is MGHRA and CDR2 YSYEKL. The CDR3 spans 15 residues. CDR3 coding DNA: TGCGCCAGCAGCCAAGTCGGGGCAAAAAATGAAAAACTGTTTTTT. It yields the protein CASSQVGAKNEKLFF.

The CDR3 DNA reads TGTGCCAGCTCCCAACTAGCGGGGGGGCGAGCAGATACGCAGTATTTT. It encodes CASSQLAGGRADTQYF. This chain links TRBV18 with TRBJ2-3; 13 bases agree with TRBD2. This CDR3 spans 16 amino acids. Germline V gene sequence: CDR1 KGHSH, CDR2 LQKENI. The trim removed 6 bases at V and 4 bases at J, leaving 7 bases unmatched.

CDR3 protein: CASSGGRVTDTQYF. The CDR3 nucleotides read TGTGCCAGCAGTGGGGGACGGGTCACAGATACGCAGTATTTT. The V gene is TRBV6-4, the J gene TRBJ2-3; the D gene could be TRBD1 or TRBD2 (5 bases each). Trimming removed 4 bases at V and 2 bases at J, with 10 bases between. This CDR3 is 14 amino acids long. Germline CDR1 is MRHNA and CDR2 is SNTAGT.

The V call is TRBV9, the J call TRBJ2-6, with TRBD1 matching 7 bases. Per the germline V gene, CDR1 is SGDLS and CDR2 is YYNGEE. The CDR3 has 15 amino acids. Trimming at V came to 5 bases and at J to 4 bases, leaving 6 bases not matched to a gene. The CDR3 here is CASSADRAGANVLTF. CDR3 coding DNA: TGTGCCAGCAGTGCAGACAGGGCCGGGGCCAACGTCCTGACTTTC.

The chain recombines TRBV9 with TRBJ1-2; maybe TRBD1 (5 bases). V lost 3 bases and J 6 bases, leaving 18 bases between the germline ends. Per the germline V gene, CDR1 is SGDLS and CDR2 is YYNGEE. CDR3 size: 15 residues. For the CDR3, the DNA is TGTGCCAGCAGCGCTGAGGACGGGACTCTTAATGGCTACACCTTC. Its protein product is CASSAEDGTLNGYTF.